Reported below is one TCR beta chain. These data come from a study of blood T cell repertoires in COVID-19. At the level of the study: Samples taken during acute and convalescent COVID-19 were collected in the United States, Italy and Spain.

Cohort assignment relied on participant-reported clinical history. In the authors' workflow: Amplified reference gene primers provided the basis for estimating nucleated cell counts. Profiling relied on immunoSEQ multiplex PCR, and the TCRdb table lists in-frame clones only, not all of them. That table gives V, J and clone size, and the DNA gave D and trimming. The table lists a few hundred thousand clones, about 88% of them singletons, with more than 0.95% in the top ten. The V and J ends lost 7 bases and 4 bases respectively, with 20 bases between them. CDR1 is SEHNR, CDR2 FQNEAQ, per germline (reference sequence). This CDR3 is 16 amino acids long.

The V and J genes are TRBV7-9 and TRBJ1-5; weak D call: TRBD1 (6 bases). The receptor was derived from a young woman who had recovered from COVID-19. The sample comprised PBMCs or T cells enriched from blood (not recorded which). The CDR3 DNA reads TGTGCCAGCACCTATGGAGGGGGGGCAGGGAATCAGCCCCAGCATTTT. It is translated as CASTYGGGAGNQPQHF.